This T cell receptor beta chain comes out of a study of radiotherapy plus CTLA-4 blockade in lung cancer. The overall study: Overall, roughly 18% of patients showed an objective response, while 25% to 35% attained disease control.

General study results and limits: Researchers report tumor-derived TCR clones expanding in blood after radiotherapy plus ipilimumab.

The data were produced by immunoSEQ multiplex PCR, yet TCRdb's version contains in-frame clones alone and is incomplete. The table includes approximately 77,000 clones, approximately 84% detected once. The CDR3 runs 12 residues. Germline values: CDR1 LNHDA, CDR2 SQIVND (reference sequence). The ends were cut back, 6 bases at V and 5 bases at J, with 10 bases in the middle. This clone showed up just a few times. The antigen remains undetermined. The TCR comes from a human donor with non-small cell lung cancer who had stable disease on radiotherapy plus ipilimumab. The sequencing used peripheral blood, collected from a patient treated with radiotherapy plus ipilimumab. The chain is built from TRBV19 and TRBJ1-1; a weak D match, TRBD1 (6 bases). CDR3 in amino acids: CASSEGGTEAFF. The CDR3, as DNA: TGTGCCAGTAGCGAGGGGGGGACTGAAGCTTTCTTT.